What follows are 2 T cell receptor beta chains derived from one specimen sequenced in a study of beta chain features in type 1 diabetes listed by TCRdb under 2018. Receptor libraries were prepared by the immunoSEQ multiplex PCR assay. All of the isolated RNA was reverse transcribed with the High Capacity cDNA Reverse Transcription Kit, so expressed TCRB transcripts were sequenced. TCRdb obtained this table from immuneACCESS and retained in-frame rearrangements with V and J assigned. These tables miss some clones; where compared with another copy, unresolved V genes account for less than half of the shortfall, and the remainder is unexplained. Across this sample there are 53,000 or so clones, with roughly 63% seen only once. The ten largest clones add up to roughly 0.3% of the sample. What the authors observed across the whole study: A moderate but significant shortening of TCRB CDR3 length was observed in type 1 diabetes patients in all four CD4+ subsets.

For these receptors, no antigen is known. The source material was stem cell memory CD4+ T cells from blood. The cell subset or site label here, explained by the study, means: stem cell-like memory CD4+ T cells. These TCRs come from a woman under 40 with type 1 diabetes.

The V gene is TRBV5-1, the J gene TRBJ2-5; 7 bases are a match to TRBD1. Germline lookup yields CDR1 SGHRS and CDR2 YFSETQ. This CDR3 spans 16 amino acids. V gave up 5 bases and J gave up 0 bases; unmatched junction bases: 10. CDR3 in amino acids: CASRLPGQSDQETQYF. CDR3 DNA sequence: TGCGCCAGCAGACTTCCGGGACAGAGCGACCAAGAGACCCAGTACTTC.

This clone was observed once. This chain joins TRBV19 and TRBJ1-2; 9 bases are a match to TRBD1. Germline V gene sequence: CDR1 LNHDA, CDR2 SQIVND (reference sequence). V lost 6 bases, J lost 8 bases, and 10 bases stayed unmatched. The CDR3 is 14 residues long. The CDR3 here is CASRSPGQGRGYTF. In DNA, the CDR3 is TGTGCCAGTAGATCACCGGGACAGGGACGCGGCTACACCTTC. The full variable domain, rest sourced from reference TRBV19 and TRBJ1-2, is DGGITQSPKYLFRKEGQNVTLSCEQNLNHDAMYWYRQDPGQGLRLIYYSQIVNDFQKGDIAEGYSVSREKKESFPLTVTSAQKNPTAFYLCASRSPGQGRGYTFGSGTRLTVV.